The 29 T cell receptor beta chains presented below share a single source sample, sequenced in a study of blood T cells in healthy people across ages (dated by TCRdb to the mid-2010s). Libraries were constructed by 5' RACE. TCRdb lists the instrument as Illumina HiSeq 2500. A second PCR of roughly 7 to 11 cycles was performed with a sample-barcoded 5' primer and a J-beta primer mix. The public sequencing data were trimmed at Q25 with fastp and processed into clonotypes with MiXCR by TCRdb, which kept only in-frame beta chains. Every distinct CDR3 protein forms one entry, paired with its most common genes and DNA. For this sample the table gives 1 million or so distinct CDR3 sequences, of which 40% to 45% were detected only once. The ten most abundant clones make up 18% of the sample. The sequencing input was blood. These receptors were taken from a woman aged 60-75 years in good health.

This clonotype showed up just a few times. The chain is built from TRBV10-3 and TRBJ2-3; D is possibly TRBD2 (6 bases). Between the trimmed V and J ends, which lost 5 bases and 4 bases, there was a span of 13 bases. Germline CDR1 ENHRY, CDR2 SYGVKD. The CDR3 is made up of 14 amino acids. CDR3 DNA sequence: TGTGCCATCAGTATACGGGAGTACTCAGATACGCAGTATTTT. This encodes CAISIREYSDTQYF.

This clonotype occurred a few times. This chain links TRBV20-1 with TRBJ2-3, with 7 bases that match TRBD2. The CDR3 spans 15 residues. V was pared by 3 bases and J by 7 bases, with 13 bases of the junction left unmatched. Per germline, CDR1 DFQATT and CDR2 SNEGSKA (reference sequence). CDR3 region: CSASRSGKGGNTQYF. Written as DNA, the CDR3 is TGCAGTGCTAGCCGAAGCGGGAAGGGTGGAAATACGCAGTATTTT.

This clonotype was recorded only once. This chain joins TRBV9 and TRBJ2-3, with 8 bases identical to TRBD1. The trim removed 4 bases at V and 2 bases at J, leaving 9 bases unmatched. This CDR3 is 16 amino acids long. The germline V gene has CDR1 SGDLS and CDR2 YYNGEE. The CDR3 DNA reads TGTGCCAGCAGCATAACCGGGACAGGCTACACAGATACGCAGTATTTT. This encodes CASSITGTGYTDTQYF. Full variable domain (remainder filled in from reference TRBV9 and TRBJ2-3): DSGVTQTPKHLITATGQRVTLRCSPRSGDLSVYWYQQSLDQGLQFLIQYYNGEERAKGNILERFSAQQFPDLHSELNLSSLELGDSALYFCASSITGTGYTDTQYFGPGTRLTVL.

The rearrangement uses TRBV12-3 or TRBV12-4 and TRBJ2-1; 14 bases agree with TRBD2. The CDR3 is made up of 17 amino acids. Losses at the gene ends were 2 bases for V and 5 bases for J; bases not matched to a gene: 5. CDR3 in DNA: TGTGCCAGCAGTTTATGGACTAGCGGGAGGTCCAACAATGAGCAGTTCTTC. Translating gives CASSLWTSGRSNNEQFF.

This sequence joins TRBV10-3 and TRBJ2-7; no firm D call. The germline CDR1 and CDR2 sequences are ENHRY and SYGVKD. V was pared by 6 bases and J by 3 bases, with 6 bases between. This CDR3 is 11 amino acids long. As DNA, the CDR3 is TGTGCCATCAGCGCCCTCTACGAGCAGTACTTC. Amino acids: CAISALYEQYF.

The chain joins TRBV7-2 to TRBJ2-3, with D hard to call. CDR3 length equals 13 residues. Germline V gene lookup returns CDR1 SGHTA and CDR2 FQGNSA. The V end lost 1 base, the J end lost 6 bases, and 8 bases lay between the germline ends. The CDR3 is CASSLVRVDTQYF. The DNA of the CDR3 is TGTGCCAGCAGCTTAGTGCGTGTGGATACGCAGTATTTT.

This clonotype was recorded a few times. V gene TRBV6-5 combines with J gene TRBJ2-3, with 7 bases matching TRBD2. With 2 bases clipped from V and 0 bases from J, the junction kept 8 bases outside the gene matches. This CDR3 contains 17 residues. Germline lookup yields CDR1 MNHEY and CDR2 SVGAGI. The CDR3 DNA reads as TGTGCCAGCAGTTACGACTTAGCGGGTACGAGCACAGATACGCAGTATTTT. This codes for CASSYDLAGTSTDTQYF.

This clonotype was found a few times. The V and J genes are TRBV6-2 or TRBV6-3 and TRBJ1-5, with 9 positions matching TRBD1. This CDR3 is 14 amino acids long. Germline CDR1 is MNHEY and CDR2 is SVGEGT. V lost 5 bases to trimming and J lost 6 bases; unmatched junction nucleotides: 5. CDR3 amino acids: CASSDDRGGQPQHF. CDR3 DNA: TGTGCCAGCAGTGACGACAGGGGGGGTCAGCCCCAGCATTTT.

The genes are TRBV6-5 and TRBJ2-7; 8 bases map to TRBD1. Trimming took 6 bases from V and 6 from J; bases not matched to a gene: 4. This CDR3 has 12 amino acids. The germline V gene encodes CDR1 MNHEY and CDR2 SVGAGI. The CDR3 DNA sequence: TGTGCCAGCAGGACAGGGGATGGCGAGCAGTACTTC. Protein sequence: CASRTGDGEQYF.

This rearrangement joins TRBV6-5 to TRBJ2-5, with 8 bases aligning to TRBD1. Per the germline V gene, CDR1 is MNHEY and CDR2 is SVGAGI. This CDR3 region has 15 residues. The V and J ends lost 5 bases and 1 base, in that order; junction bases with no gene match: 6. CDR3 region: CASSRQGASQETQYF. CDR3 in DNA: TGTGCCAGCAGTAGGCAGGGGGCGTCCCAAGAGACCCAGTACTTC.

The chain has TRBV12-3 or TRBV12-4 and TRBJ2-5, with 12 bases aligning to TRBD2. The CDR3 is 14 amino acids. The J segment lost 11 bases and the V segment lost 7 bases, leaving 11 bases of the junction unmatched. CDR3 protein: CASTSGRALNEQYF. CDR3 nucleotide sequence: TGTGCCAGCACTAGCGGGAGGGCCTTAAATGAGCAGTACTTC.

V and J are TRBV2 and TRBJ2-3, with 14 positions matching TRBD2. This CDR3 has 17 residues. With V trimmed by 4 bases and J by 3 bases, 6 bases remained unmatched. The germline V gene encodes CDR1 SNHLY and CDR2 FYNNEI. The CDR3 DNA reads TGTGCCAGCAGTGTAATGGGACTAGCGGGAGCAACAGATACGCAGTATTTT. Translated, it gives CASSVMGLAGATDTQYF.

This clonotype was counted between two and nine times. This chain uses TRBV20-1 with TRBJ1-5, with D uncertain. This CDR3 is built from 12 residues. In germline, CDR1 is DFQATT, CDR2 SNEGSKA (reference sequence). V lost 2 bases to trimming and J lost 6 bases, with 8 bases between them. This CDR3 reads CSARLGSQPQHF. The CDR3 coding sequence is TGCAGTGCTAGATTAGGGAGTCAGCCCCAGCATTTT.

The genes are TRBV20-1 and TRBJ2-7, with 7 bases that match TRBD2. CDR3 length equals 14 residues. Germline CDR1 is DFQATT and CDR2 is SNEGSKA (reference sequence). V lost 5 bases to trimming and J lost 0 bases; unmatched junction nucleotides: 7. CDR3 bases: TGCAGTGCTTACTCCCTAGCGGACTCCTACGAGCAGTACTTC. Translated, it gives CSAYSLADSYEQYF.

In regard to this clonotype: This clone may be a read error of a much larger clone one base away. The chain joins TRBV6-6 to TRBJ2-1, with 10 bases lining up with TRBD2. The CDR3 length is 14 residues. Germline V gene sequence: CDR1 MNHNY, CDR2 SVGAGI (reference sequence). The CDR3 reads CACREREGFNEQFF. The DNA of the CDR3 is TGTGCCTGCAGGGAGCGGGAGGGATTCAATGAGCAGTTCTTC.

This clonotype was seen a few times. The chain carries TRBV4-1 and TRBJ2-1; TRBD2 matches 11 bases. Trimming removed 4 bases from V and 3 bases from J; junction bases left unmatched: 8. In germline, CDR1 is MGHRA, CDR2 YSYEKL. The CDR3 consists of 17 residues. The CDR3 DNA sequence: TGCGCCAGCAGCCCAGGAACGGGACTAGCGGTCTACAATGAGCAGTTCTTC. Residues: CASSPGTGLAVYNEQFF.

This clonotype has a handful of counts. This chain connects TRBV7-9 to TRBJ2-4; perhaps TRBD2 as D (6 bases). The CDR3 totals 13 residues. Between the trimmed V and J ends, which lost 5 bases and 9 bases, there was a span of 14 bases. Germline assignment: CDR1 SEHNR and CDR2 FQNEAQ (reference sequence). The DNA of the CDR3 is TGTGCCAGCAGCGGCACGGGGGTGGGCATTCAGTACTTC. It is translated as CASSGTGVGIQYF.

The chain is built from TRBV14 and TRBJ2-3; D might be TRBD1 or TRBD2, each matching 5 bases. This CDR3 comprises 13 residues. Germline CDR1 is SGHDN and CDR2 is FVKESK. V was pared by 4 bases and J by 7 bases, with 12 bases between. CDR3 nucleotides: TGTGCCAGCAGCCCGGGACGGAGGAATACGCAGTATTTT. It translates to CASSPGRRNTQYF.

The chain combines TRBV7-3 with TRBJ2-5, with no clear D. This CDR3 is built from 13 residues. Germline lookup yields CDR1 SGHTA and CDR2 FQGTGA. Trimming shortened V by 1 base and J by 4 bases, and 7 bases separated the two germline ends. Here the CDR3 reads CASSLRSGETQYF. In nucleotides, the CDR3 is TGTGCCAGCAGCTTAAGGAGTGGAGAGACCCAGTACTTC. Full variable domain (rest looked up from reference TRBV7-3 and TRBJ2-5): GAGVSQTPSNKVTEKGKYVELRCDPISGHTALYWYRQSLGQGPEFLIYFQGTGAADDSGLPNDRFFAVRPEGSVSTLKIQRTERGDSAVYLCASSLRSGETQYFGPGTRLLVL.

The chain couples TRBV20-1 to TRBJ2-1; no clear D. CDR3 length: 10 residues. V was trimmed by 5 bases and J by 7 bases, leaving 6 bases between them. The germline CDR1 and CDR2 sequences are DFQATT and SNEGSKA (reference sequence). CDR3 protein: CSAWMNEQFF. CDR3 bases: TGCAGTGCTTGGATGAATGAGCAGTTCTTC.

The V and J genes are TRBV20-1 and TRBJ2-4; D possibly corresponds to TRBD1 (6 bases). The CDR3 totals 12 residues. V lost 4 bases and J 7 bases, leaving 11 bases between the germline ends. CDR1 and CDR2 (germline): DFQATT, SNEGSKA (reference sequence). The CDR3: CSAKQGRNIQYF. The CDR3 nucleotides read TGCAGTGCTAAGCAGGGGCGGAACATTCAGTACTTC.

CDR3 bases: TGTGCCAGCAGCCAGAGCAGCCTCTGCGAGCAGTACTTC. It codes for CASSQSSLCEQYF. This sequence joins TRBV5-6 and TRBJ2-7; D unclear. Trimming cost V 4 bases and J 6 bases, with 14 bases left between them. The CDR3 runs 13 residues. Looked up from germline, CDR1 is SGHDT and CDR2 is YYEEEE.

The V and J genes are TRBV20-1 and TRBJ2-3; D gene uncertain. Trimming stripped 4 bases from V and 2 bases from J, with 7 bases between. Germline lookup yields CDR1 DFQATT and CDR2 SNEGSKA (reference sequence). This CDR3 is built from 12 residues. The DNA of the CDR3 is TGCAGTGCTATCGACCCCACAGATACGCAGTATTTT. As protein: CSAIDPTDTQYF.

This clonotype was observed a handful of times. The V and J genes are TRBV4-1 and TRBJ2-7; D is unresolved. Trimming took 8 bases from V and 6 from J, leaving 17 bases between them. This CDR3 has 13 residues. Germline V gene data show CDR1 as MGHRA and CDR2 as YSYEKL. The CDR3 DNA is TGCGCCAGCGGGGTGGTCGAGGTCGGCGAGCAGTACTTC. Translating it yields CASGVVEVGEQYF.

This chain links TRBV12-3 or TRBV12-4 with TRBJ1-5; D unresolved. CDR3 length equals 16 residues. V lost 2 bases, J lost 4 bases, and 15 bases lay in between. This CDR3 is CASSLSVRIRNQPQHF. CDR3 DNA: TGTGCCAGCAGTTTAAGTGTCAGAATCCGAAATCAGCCCCAGCATTTT.

The CDR3 coding sequence is TGTGCCAGCAGCGTATTAGGGAGGGGACACAAGTCCTCTGGGGCCAACGTCCTGACTTTC. Protein product: CASSVLGRGHKSSGANVLTF. The V gene is TRBV9, the J gene TRBJ2-6; TRBD2 is a possible D gene (7 bases). Germline V gene lookup returns CDR1 SGDLS and CDR2 YYNGEE. The V end lost 1 base, the J end lost 0 bases, and 20 bases lay between the germline ends. The CDR3 has 20 amino acids.

CDR3 protein: CASSDGSGRTLQETQYF. CDR3 coding DNA: TGTGCCAGCAGTGATGGGAGCGGGAGGACACTCCAAGAGACCCAGTACTTC. V gene TRBV2 combines with J gene TRBJ2-5, with TRBD2 matching over 9 bases. The CDR3 has 17 residues. V lost 3 bases and J lost 1; bases outside the gene matches: 9. The germline CDR1 and CDR2 sequences are SNHLY and FYNNEI.

This clonotype has a single count. Compared with germline, one end of the junction differs, possibly owing to a read error. V is TRBV27 and J is TRBJ2-7; 10 nucleotides agree with TRBD2. This CDR3 region has 14 residues. Germline V CDR1 and CDR2: MNHEY, SMNVEV (reference sequence). The CDR3 reads CASSTSGASYVQYF. CDR3 DNA sequence: TGTGCCAGCAGCACTAGCGGGGCCTCCTACGTGCAGTACTTC.

At least ten counts were recorded for this clonotype. The chain combines TRBV5-1 with TRBJ2-7; D ambiguous. V shed 0 bases and J shed 2 bases, with 9 bases lying between them. This CDR3 has 14 amino acids. The germline V gene has CDR1 SGHRS and CDR2 YFSETQ. The CDR3 is CASSLAGATYEQYF. CDR3 nucleotides: TGCGCCAGCAGCTTGGCAGGCGCTACCTACGAGCAGTACTTC.